The rows below give T cell receptor beta chains drawn from one sample of a study of PD-1 blockade in classical Hodgkin lymphoma. Generated by immunoSEQ multiplex PCR, the TCRdb table keeps only in-frame clones and is missing some. Of 29,000 or so clones in the sample, 70% to 75% were seen once. The sequences come from peripheral blood mononuclear cells (PBMCs), collected before the second cycle of nivolumab. These receptors all stem from a human donor with classical Hodgkin lymphoma. The CDR3 runs from the conserved cysteine through the conserved F or W. The D gene is left open where the match is weak. Only some rows state a clone size, as once, few, many or a class for expanded clones.

TRBJ1-2 | TRBV5-1 | - | TRBD1 | TGCGCCAGCAGCTTGGACCCAGGGGGGGAATATGGCTACACCTTC | CASSLDPGGEYGYTF
TRBJ2-7 | TRBV28 | - | TRBD1 | TGTGCCAGCAGCCTTGACAGGGCATACGAGCAGTACTTC | CASSLDRAYEQYF
TRBJ2-6 | TRBV19 | once | - | TGTGCCAGTAGGGCCCTATTGAACACCGGGGCCAACGTCCTGACTTTC | CASRALLNTGANVLTF
TRBJ1-6 | TRBV30 | - | - | TGTGCCTGGACATTGTCAGGGAGTAATTCACCCCTCCACTTT | CAWTLSGSNSPLHF
TRBJ2-1 | TRBV5-4 | - | TRBD2 | TGTGCCAGCAGCTTAAAGCGGGGGCCTAACAATGAGCAGTTCTTC | CASSLKRGPNNEQFF
TRBJ1-4 | TRBV7-9 | - | TRBD1 | TGTGCCAGCAGCCCCGGGACAGGGTGGGGGCGTATTAATGAAAAACTGTTTTTT | CASSPGTGWGRINEKLFF
TRBJ2-2 | TRBV7-2 | - | - | TGTGCCAGCAGCTTGATTCGTGGGGGGAACACCGGGGAGCTGTTTTTT | CASSLIRGGNTGELFF
TRBJ2-7 | TRBV4-1 | - | TRBD1 | TGCGCCAGCAGCCAAGGCGGACAGGTCCACGAGCAGTACTTC | CASSQGGQVHEQYF
TRBJ1-5 | TRBV30 | few | - | TGTGCCTTCCGAACAGGGTTACAGCCCCAGCATTTT | CAFRTGLQPQHF
TRBJ2-2 | TRBV2 | - | - | TGTGCCAGCAGTGAACCGGGGAAAGGCACCGGGGAGCTGTTTTTT | CASSEPGKGTGELFF
TRBJ2-7 | TRBV7-9 | - | - | TGTGCCAGCAGCCATCGGACGACGGGAAAATACGAGCAGTACTTC | CASSHRTTGKYEQYF
TRBJ2-5 | TRBV6-6 | - | - | TGTGCCAGCAGTCCCCTATACCAAGAGACCCAGTACTTC | CASSPLYQETQYF
TRBJ2-7 | TRBV6-6 | - | TRBD1 | TGTGCCAGCAGTGACCTCGGGACAGGTCCCTACGAGCAGTACTTC | CASSDLGTGPYEQYF
TRBJ1-6 | TRBV6-1 | - | - | TGTGCCACCCAAAGGAATTCACCCCTCCACTTT | CATQRNSPLHF
TRBJ2-6 | TRBV28 | - | - | TGTGCCAGCAGAAGCTCTGGGGCCAACGTCCTGACTTTC | CASRSSGANVLTF
TRBJ2-7 | TRBV7-2 | - | - | TGTGCCAGCAGCCCATCCTACGAGCAGTACTTC | CASSPSYEQYF
TRBJ2-7 | TRBV5-1 | - | - | TGCGCCAGCAGCTTGGACGGGAACGAGCAGTACTTC | CASSLDGNEQYF
TRBJ2-1 | TRBV7-9 | once | - | TGTGCCAGCAGCGCTCAGACACTTACCTCCTACAATGAGCAGTTCTTC | CASSAQTLTSYNEQFF
TRBJ2-2 | TRBV11-1 | - | TRBD1 | TGTGCCAGCAGCACTGGGACAGGGGGCAGTTCGGGGGAGCTGTTTTTT | CASSTGTGGSSGELFF
TRBJ1-2 | TRBV4-3 | - | - | TGCGCCAGCAGCCAACTAGACGGCCCTTCTAACTATGGCTACACCTTC | CASSQLDGPSNYGYTF
TRBJ1-1 | TRBV5-4 | few | - | TGTGCCAGCAGCCGGCTAGAGAACACTGAAGCTTTCTTT | CASSRLENTEAFF
TRBJ2-1 | TRBV19 | - | - | TGTGCCAGTAAGTGGGGGGACAATGAGCAGTTCTTC | CASKWGDNEQFF
TRBJ1-2 | TRBV9 | - | - | TGTGCCAGCAGCGTAGGAGGGGACTATGGCTACACCTTC | CASSVGGDYGYTF
TRBJ2-5 | TRBV11-2 | - | - | TGTGCCAGCAGCCCGGACAGCCTGTTGGAGGCCCAGTACTTC | CASSPDSLLEAQYF
TRBJ2-2 | TRBV2 | - | TRBD1 | TGTGCCAGCAGACAGGGGGCGGGGACCGGGGAGCTGTTTTTT | CASRQGAGTGELFF
TRBJ1-6 | TRBV4-2 | - | TRBD1 | TGTGCCAGCAGCCAAGCAGGGGGTAATTCACCCCTCCACTTT | CASSQAGGNSPLHF
TRBJ2-7 | TRBV30 | once | - | TGTGCCTGGAGTGTAGGGAACGAGCAGTACTTC | CAWSVGNEQYF
TRBJ1-1 | TRBV2 | few | - | TGTGCCAGCAGTCTTCGGACAGAGGCTGGGAACACTGAAGCTTTCTTT | CASSLRTEAGNTEAFF
TRBJ2-7 | TRBV6-1 | few | - | TGTGCCAGCAGTCCGCTGAGCTCCTACGAGCAGTACTTC | CASSPLSSYEQYF
TRBJ2-1 | TRBV9 | - | TRBD2 | TGTGCCAGCAGCGACCGACTAGCGAGCTCCTACAATGAGCAGTTCTTC | CASSDRLASSYNEQFF
TRBJ1-4 | TRBV13 | - | TRBD1 | TGTGCCAGCAGCCTCGGACAGGGAGGGGGTGAAAAACTGTTTTTT | CASSLGQGGGEKLFF
TRBJ2-1 | TRBV7-9 | - | TRBD2 | TGTGCCAGCAGCTTGCCTAGCGGGGGGGGTAAGCAGTTCTTC | CASSLPSGGGKQFF
TRBJ1-5 | TRBV19 | - | TRBD1 | TGTGCCAGTGGCTACAGGGGTAGTATTCAGCCCCAGCATTTT | CASGYRGSIQPQHF
TRBJ1-2 | TRBV27 | few | TRBD1 | TGTGCCAGCAGTTCCAACAGGGGCTTTATGACACTAGCCTATGGCTACACCTTC | CASSSNRGFMTLAYGYTF
TRBJ2-2 | TRBV9 | - | - | TGTGCCAGCAGCGTAGCGAGGACCGGGGAGCTGTTTTTT | CASSVARTGELFF
TRBJ2-1 | TRBV20-1 | - | TRBD1 | TGCAGTGAACAGGGGAACAATGAGCAGTTCTTC | CSEQGNNEQFF
TRBJ2-7 | TRBV30 | - | - | TGTGCCTGGAGTGCTTTCACTAGCTCCTACGAGCAGTACTTC | CAWSAFTSSYEQYF